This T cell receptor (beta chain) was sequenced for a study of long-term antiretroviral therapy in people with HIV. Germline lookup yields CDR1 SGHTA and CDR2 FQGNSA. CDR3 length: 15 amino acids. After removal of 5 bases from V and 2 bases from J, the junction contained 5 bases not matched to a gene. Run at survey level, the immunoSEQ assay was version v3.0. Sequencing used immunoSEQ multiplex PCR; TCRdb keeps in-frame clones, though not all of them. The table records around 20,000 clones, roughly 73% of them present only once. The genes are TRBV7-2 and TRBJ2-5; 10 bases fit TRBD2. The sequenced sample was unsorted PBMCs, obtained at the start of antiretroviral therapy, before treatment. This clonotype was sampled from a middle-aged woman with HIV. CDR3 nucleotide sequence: TGTGCCAGCAGCATTAGGACTAGCGGTCAAGAGACCCAGTACTTC. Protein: CASSIRTSGQETQYF.